One and the same sample provided the 7 T cell receptor beta chains below, sequenced in a study of breast tumors, draining lymph nodes, adjacent tissues (TCRdb year 2016). The lymph node samples were taken from the axillary draining lymph nodes of breast cancer patients. Libraries were constructed by multiplex PCR. TCRdb names Illumina HiSeq 2000 as the instrument used. The public sequencing data were trimmed at Q25 with fastp and processed into clonotypes with MiXCR by TCRdb, which kept only in-frame beta chains. CDR3 protein duplicates are merged, each entry listing the most common genes and DNA. This sample comprises 180,000 or so distinct CDR3 sequences, roughly 31% of them detected only once. The top ten clonotypes cover around 4.4% of the sample. Sequenced input: axillary lymph node tissue. Receptors originate from a female donor with breast cancer. Some clones in this sample may be carry-over from other donors' samples.

The table lists this clonotype with many counts. J is TRBJ1-3 and V is TRBV4-3; D unclear. Between the trimmed V and J ends, which lost 1 base and 0 bases, there was a span of 10 bases. CDR1 and CDR2 (germline): LGHNA, YSLEER. CDR3 length: 16 residues. The CDR3 nucleotides are TGCGCCAGCAGCCAAGGCCACGGATCCTCTGGAAACACCATATATTTT. The encoded protein is CASSQGHGSSGNTIYF.

This clonotype was seen many times. This chain links TRBV5-1 with TRBJ1-2; D may be TRBD1 (6 bases). V lost 0 bases and J lost 6, with 12 bases in between. This CDR3 is 14 amino acids long. CDR1 SGHRS and CDR2 YFSETQ come from the germline V gene. CDR3 region: CASSLEGEGNGYTF. The DNA of the CDR3 is TGCGCCAGCAGCTTGGAGGGGGAAGGGAATGGCTACACCTTC.

This clonotype was seen more than once but under ten times. This clone may be a read error of a much larger clone one base away. This sequence joins TRBV7-6 and TRBJ2-7; TRBD1 matches 11 bases. CDR1 and CDR2 from the germline V gene are SGHVS and FNYEAQ. This CDR3 is 15 amino acids long. CDR3 region: CASSQGGQGGYEQHF. The CDR3 DNA sequence: TGTGCCAGCAGCCAGGGGGGACAGGGGGGCTACGAGCAGCACTTC. The full variable domain, completed using reference TRBV7-6 and TRBJ2-7, is GAGVSQSPRYKVTKRGQDVALRCDPISGHVSLYWYRQALGQGPEFLTYFNYEAQQDKSGLPNDRFSAERPEGSISTLTIQRTEQRDSAMYRCASSQGGQGGYEQHFGPGTRLTVT.

The table lists this clonotype with many counts. The chain is built from TRBV19 and TRBJ2-3, with TRBD2 matching 12 bases. V dropped 8 bases and J dropped 2; count of bases not matched to a gene: 5. There are 15 residues in the CDR3. Germline loops: CDR1 LNHDA, CDR2 SQIVND (reference sequence). The CDR3 DNA sequence: TGTGCCAGTTCCGGACTAGCGGGGTTCACAGATACGCAGTATTTT. This sequence encodes CASSGLAGFTDTQYF.

This clonotype was counted between two and nine times. The chain employs TRBV28 and TRBJ2-7; 8 bases map to TRBD1. This CDR3 comprises 15 residues. Per the germline V gene, CDR1 is MDHEN and CDR2 is SYDVKM. The J segment lost 0 bases and the V segment lost 3 bases, leaving 4 bases of the junction unmatched. The CDR3 here is CASSFDRGISYEQYF. The CDR3 bases are TGTGCCAGCAGTTTTGACAGGGGCATCTCCTACGAGCAGTACTTC.

The J gene is TRBJ2-1, the V gene TRBV6-1; 10 nucleotides align to TRBD1. This CDR3 has 14 residues. After removal of 4 bases from V and 8 bases from J, the junction contained 5 bases not matched to a gene. The germline V gene encodes CDR1 MNHNS and CDR2 SASEGT. CDR3 sequence reads: CASSGTGGRDEQFF. CDR3 bases: TGTGCCAGCAGTGGGACAGGGGGTCGGGATGAGCAGTTCTTC.

This clonotype was seen repeatedly, ten times or more. V and J are TRBV19 and TRBJ1-6; possibly TRBD1 for D (6 bases). The CDR3 is 14 residues long. Germline lookup yields CDR1 LNHDA and CDR2 SQIVND (reference sequence). The V end lost 4 bases, the J end lost 9 bases, and 13 bases lay between the germline ends. The CDR3 DNA reads as TGTGCCAGTAGTAGAGTCGGACAGACTTCACCCCTCCACTTT. The encoded protein is CASSRVGQTSPLHF.